A single TCR beta chain is shown here with its context. The specificity of this receptor is unknown. Within one base of it there is no much larger clone, and no base qualities were kept. The data stem from a study of blood T cell repertoires in COVID-19 (dated by TCRdb to the early 2020s). Background on the whole study: The collaborator samples originated in the United States, Italy and Spain and spanned the acute and convalescent phases of COVID-19. The repertoires were released in a freely available public database intended as a resource for research on the immune response to SARS-CoV-2. Deeply sampled blood TCRbeta repertoires from subjects exposed to, actively infected with, or recovered from COVID-19 were included in the dataset. The sample metadata nearly always contained a de-identified subject ID, COVID-19 status, age in years and sex. The prospective study material was composed of cDNA or gDNA derived from T cells, B-cell-depleted T cells, or PBMCs. Samples were obtained from the ongoing ImmuneRACE study (first 160 participants) and from 1,200 or so subjects provided by 6 global collaborators. Where HLA class I and class II types were available, the types were taken from metadata supplied by the sample provider, not from assay-based typing.

Here is what the overall study found, with its caveats: The quantity of clinical and demographic metadata differed by source and by participant and was supplied without curation.

Trimmed from V: 7 bases; trimmed from J: 3 bases; junction bases lacking a gene match: 14. Reading from cysteine to phenylalanine, the CDR3 counts 17 amino acids. The CDR3 DNA has 51 bases and is translated from base 1. The germline V gene encodes CDR1 SGHVS and CDR2 FQNEAQ. TCRbeta CDR3 regions were amplified from genomic DNA using the immunoSEQ Assay, a bias-controlled multiplex PCR. The original methods were these. Within the assay, amplification of reference gene primers was used to estimate how many nucleated cells each sample contained. To quantify the absolute abundance of each unique TCRbeta CDR3 rearrangement, sequence reads were collapsed and filtered. For each sample, productive Simpson clonality was calculated by taking the square root of Simpson's diversity index across productive rearrangements. In TCRdb, the immuneACCESS table is reduced to in-frame sequences with V and J assigned. These tables do not hold every clone; where another copy was compared, an unresolved V gene accounts for under half, and the others remain unexplained. The DNA was the basis for D and trimming; V, J and clone size are from that table. The sample profile shows roughly 250,000 clones; 80% to 90% of them were found once. The top ten constitute approximately 2% of the sample.

Participants in the prospective study were enrolled through a virtual design, were aged about 18 to 100 years, and lived in 20 to 30 United States geographic areas. In the prospective study, cohorts were assigned on the basis of participant-reported clinical history obtained from a screening survey and a study questionnaire. Recovered participants in ImmuneRACE Cohort 3 were defined as having two consecutive negative NP/OP PCR tests, clearance from a healthcare professional, or resolution of symptoms. In the prospective study, mobile phlebotomists collected whole blood, serum and a nasopharyngeal or oropharyngeal swab from each participant. Participants in the prospective study had the option to provide additional blood draws and questionnaires over a roughly 2-month period. Before DNA extraction, prospective study blood samples were shipped either frozen or at room temperature.

This receptor was identified in a woman aged 50 to 65 who had recovered from COVID-19. Sequenced: PBMCs or T cells enriched from blood (not recorded which). The chain is assembled from TRBV7-8 and TRBJ2-7, with 11 bases aligning to TRBD2. The nucleotide sequence reads as follows: TGTGCCAGCACCTTCGCAAACACTAGCGGGAGTGGCTACGAGCAGTACTTC. The encoded protein is CASTFANTSGSGYEQYF.